The clone carrying this T cell receptor beta chain was counted between two and nine times. Antigen specificity is unknown. The record originates from a study of human T cells and chemical hapten exposure. Overall study: Minor pooled library volume differences mainly drove per-sample TCR yield variation.

V lost 5 bases and J 0 bases, leaving 17 bases between the germline ends. The CDR3 loop spans 17 amino acids. CDR1 and CDR2 from the germline V gene are MDHEN and SYDVKM. Attachment of unique molecular identifiers to individual cDNA molecules was performed in the library. In the original workflow: Individual samples carried between roughly 23,224 and 700,000 TCRs, with around 96,000 as the median. One entry per CDR3 protein, called by TCRdb with MiXCR from the RACE reads. TCRdb, not the original authors, processed these V and J calls. In the table there are tens of thousands of distinct CDR3 sequences, roughly 8% of which are singletons. Study-wide points: Sensitizing to DPC left TCRs with a frequency above 1 in 1000 unaltered.

Sample time point: healthy volunteer bleed at 2 weeks. Blood, whole and unfractionated, served as the source for total RNA extraction. Input material: whole blood. This TCR was sampled from a female donor in good health. Some clones in this sample may be carry-over from other donors' samples. The chain recombines TRBV28 with TRBJ2-1; no clear D. In DNA form, the CDR3 reads TGTGCCAGCAGTCTTGGGCCCGGGCCCAGCTCCTACAATGAGCAGTTCTTC. It encodes CASSLGPGPSSYNEQFF.